A selection of T cell receptor beta chains follows, all from one sample in a study of cytomegalovirus exposure and HLA in healthy donors. Sequencing used immunoSEQ multiplex PCR; TCRdb keeps in-frame clones, though not all of them. This table has roughly 140,000 clones, about three quarters appearing once. Sample: PBMCs. The receptors originated from a man aged 35 to 55 in good health and CMV-seropositive. Each CDR3 is given with its conserved first and last residue. D genes are given only for firm matches. A row's size may be missing; if present it is once, few, many or a size class.

V	size	J	D	DNA	CDR3
TRBV19	once	TRBJ2-1	TRBD2	TGTGCCAGTAGTGGATTAGCGGGGCTTGAGCAGTTCTTC	CASSGLAGLEQFF
TRBV4-1	.	TRBJ2-3	.	TGCGCCAGCAGCCAAGGAGAAAGCACAGATACGCAGTATTTT	CASSQGESTDTQYF
TRBV15	few	TRBJ2-7	TRBD2	TGTGCCACCAGCAGGGGGCTCCTGGGGACCTTAGCGGGAGCCTACGAGCAGTACTTC	CATSRGLLGTLAGAYEQYF
TRBV2	.	TRBJ2-3	.	TGTGCCAGCAGCGAAGGACAGGGACCGGGACTAGCTCCAGATACGCAGTATTTT	CASSEGQGPGLAPDTQYF
TRBV13	.	TRBJ2-1	.	TGTGCCAGCAGCTTAGTCCGGGATGAGCAGTTCTTC	CASSLVRDEQFF
TRBV6-1	.	TRBJ2-3	.	TGTGCCAGCAGTGCGAGGGGGAGAGATACGCAGTATTTT	CASSARGRDTQYF
TRBV9	once	TRBJ2-1	TRBD2	TGTGCCAGCAGCGTATCCATTACTAGCGGGGTTCTGTTCTTC	CASSVSITSGVLFF
TRBV2	.	TRBJ1-5	TRBD1	TGTGCCAGCAGTGAAACCCTCAGGGGGCAGCAGCCCCAGCATTTT	CASSETLRGQQPQHF
TRBV6-1	.	TRBJ2-7	.	TGTGCCAGCAGACAGTTTTACGAGCAGTACTTC	CASRQFYEQYF
TRBV19	.	TRBJ1-1	.	TGTGCCAGTAGGGGCCTGGGGCCGAACACTGAAGCTTTCTTT	CASRGLGPNTEAFF
TRBV9	few	TRBJ2-3	TRBD2	TGTGCCAGCAGCTCGTTCTCGGGACTAGTCACAGATACGCAGTATTTT	CASSSFSGLVTDTQYF
TRBV6-5	.	TRBJ1-5	.	TGTGCCAGCAGTACGGACAGAGGAGACAATCAGCCCCAGCATTTT	CASSTDRGDNQPQHF
TRBV7-2	.	TRBJ2-2	TRBD2	TGTGCCAGCAGCCGCCTGGCCCCTAGCGGGGCCGTGACCGGGGAGCTGTTTTTT	CASSRLAPSGAVTGELFF
TRBV11-3	.	TRBJ2-2	.	TGTGCCAGCAGCTTAAGTTCCAGGGCTTCCGGGGAGCTGTTTTTT	CASSLSSRASGELFF
TRBV7-6	.	TRBJ2-5	TRBD1	TGTGCCAGCAGCTTAGGGACAGGGATTAAAGAGACCCAGTACTTC	CASSLGTGIKETQYF
TRBV5-1	.	TRBJ2-3	TRBD2	TGCGCCAGCAGCTCGGGAGTAGCGGGGGCAGTTGCAGATACGCAGTATTTT	CASSSGVAGAVADTQYF
TRBV19	.	TRBJ2-7	TRBD2	TGTGCCAGTAGTATCGGGAGCGGGGCAGCCTACGAGCAGTACTTC	CASSIGSGAAYEQYF
TRBV4-3	few	TRBJ2-1	TRBD2	TGCGCCAGCAGCCCAGCTGCACTAGCGGGAGAGGATGAGCAGTTCTTC	CASSPAALAGEDEQFF
TRBV27	.	TRBJ2-2	TRBD2	TGTGCCAGCAGTTTATCCCGGACTAGCGGGAACACCGGGGAGCTGTTTTTT	CASSLSRTSGNTGELFF
TRBV4-2	.	TRBJ2-7	.	TGTGCCAGCAGCCAGGCCGGGACTGGGTCCTACGAGCAGTACTTC	CASSQAGTGSYEQYF
TRBV2	.	TRBJ2-7	TRBD2	TGTGCCAGCAGCCCTATCCGGGGGGCCTACGAGCAGTACTTC	CASSPIRGAYEQYF
TRBV13	.	TRBJ2-1	TRBD2	TGTGCCAGCAGTTTAGGCGCTGCGGGGGGGTTCAATGAGCAGTTCTTC	CASSLGAAGGFNEQFF
TRBV4-3	.	TRBJ1-6	.	TGCGCCAGCAGCCAAGACCGGTCTCCGCCCCTCCACTTT	CASSQDRSPPLHF
TRBV2	.	TRBJ2-3	TRBD2	TGTGCCAGCAGTGTCCTAGCGGGGGCCGAAGATACGCAGTATTTT	CASSVLAGAEDTQYF
TRBV5-4	.	TRBJ2-3	.	TGTGCCAGCAGCTCCCCAGACACAGATACGCAGTATTTT	CASSSPDTDTQYF
TRBV25-1	.	TRBJ2-7	.	TGTGCCAGCAGTGGCCTAGGAGTCTTCCACGAGCAGTACTTC	CASSGLGVFHEQYF
TRBV27	.	TRBJ1-5	.	TGTGCCAGCAGTCCGTTGGATGGGCTAGCGTCGGGACAGCCCCAGCATTTT	CASSPLDGLASGQPQHF
TRBV4-1	.	TRBJ1-2	.	TGCGCCAGCAGCCAAGATCAGAATCGGGGACTCAACTATGGCTACACCTTC	CASSQDQNRGLNYGYTF
TRBV9	.	TRBJ2-5	.	TGTGCCAGCAGCGCACGGTTCCTAGGAGTTGGAGAGACCCAGTACTTC	CASSARFLGVGETQYF
TRBV4-1	.	TRBJ2-6	.	TGCGCCAGCAGCCAAGTTGCGGGACCTAGTACCTCTGGGGCCAACGTCCTGACTTTC	CASSQVAGPSTSGANVLTF
TRBV10-1	.	TRBJ2-4	.	TGCGCCAGCAGTGATGTTAAGCTAGCCAAAAACATTCAGTACTTC	CASSDVKLAKNIQYF
TRBV10-1	few	TRBJ2-7	.	TGCGCCAGCAGTGACAGGGGAGTCCACCGGCAGTACTTC	CASSDRGVHRQYF
TRBV19	.	TRBJ1-1	.	TGTGCCAGTAGTCAGGGGCCGAACACTGAAGCTTTCTTT	CASSQGPNTEAFF
TRBV2	few	TRBJ1-5	TRBD1	TGTGCCAGCAGTGAGCAGGGGGCATTAAATCAGCCCCAGCATTTT	CASSEQGALNQPQHF
TRBV27	.	TRBJ2-1	.	TGTGCCAGCAGTTTCCCAGGTGTTTCCTACAATGAGCAGTTCTTC	CASSFPGVSYNEQFF
TRBV14	.	TRBJ2-5	.	TGTGCCAGCAACCGTAGAGGACAAGAGACCCAGTACTTC	CASNRRGQETQYF
TRBV7-9	.	TRBJ1-1	TRBD1	TGTGCCAGCAGCTCCCGAAATGGTCGACAGGGGCTTTCTAGGGCTTTCTTT	CASSSRNGRQGLSRAFF
TRBV4-1	.	TRBJ2-7	.	TGCGCCAGCAGCCAAGATCCGGGGACATGGTCCTACGAGCAGTACTTC	CASSQDPGTWSYEQYF
TRBV7-8	.	TRBJ1-5	.	TGTGCCAGCAGCTTCTCGCGGGGACGGTACAATCAGCCCCAGCATTTT	CASSFSRGRYNQPQHF
TRBV7-2	.	TRBJ1-1	TRBD1	TGTGCCAGCATCCGAGTGGGGGGACAGACTGAAGCTTTCTTT	CASIRVGGQTEAFF
TRBV9	.	TRBJ2-3	TRBD1	TGTGCCAGCAGCGCGGGACAGCGACCCACAGATACGCAGTATTTT	CASSAGQRPTDTQYF
TRBV5-4	.	TRBJ2-7	.	TGTGCCAGCAGCTCGGGACTCCCAAACCCCTACGAGCAGTACTTC	CASSSGLPNPYEQYF
TRBV4-2	.	TRBJ2-7	TRBD1	TGTGCCAGCAGCCAGCTCGTTCCCGGGACAGGGGGCTACGAGCAGTACTTC	CASSQLVPGTGGYEQYF
TRBV7-9	.	TRBJ2-2	.	TGTGCCAGCAGCTTACCAGTTCGTTCCGGGGAGCTGTTTTTT	CASSLPVRSGELFF
TRBV27	.	TRBJ2-5	.	TGTGCCAGCAGTTTGTTTGGGGCCGGGGAGACCCAGTACTTC	CASSLFGAGETQYF
TRBV6-1	.	TRBJ2-7	TRBD1	TGTGCCAGCAGTCGACAGGGGGTATACGAGCAGTACTTC	CASSRQGVYEQYF
TRBV15	.	TRBJ2-5	TRBD2	TGTGCCACCAGCAGAGAGACGGCTAGCGGGGAGACCCAGTACTTC	CATSRETASGETQYF
TRBV19	.	TRBJ1-4	.	TGTGCCAGTAGTAAGGGGTTCACAACTAATGAAAAACTGTTTTTT	CASSKGFTTNEKLFF
TRBV15	.	TRBJ1-2	TRBD1	TGTGCCACCAGCAGCGCCGGGACAGCCAATGGCTACACCTTC	CATSSAGTANGYTF